This T cell receptor (beta chain) was sequenced during a study of T-cell memory formation after mild COVID-19. Study-level results: Nothing showed for sure that second-wave clones peaking on day 37 were SARS-CoV-2 specific. Whereas later expanders leaned CD4+, clones contracting day 15 to 85 showed a balanced CD4/CD8 makeup.

TCRdb re-called the 5' RACE reads with MiXCR, one entry per CDR3 protein. The sample contains about 150,000 distinct CDR3 sequences, roughly a fifth of which appear only once. This clonotype came up a few times. Antigen specificity is unknown. Trimming took off 7 bases at V and 5 bases at J, with 18 bases between the two ends. CDR3 size: 14 residues. Germline CDR1 MGHDK, CDR2 SYGVNS. Source material: PBMCs or a T cell subset sorted from them (not recorded which). This receptor was identified in an adult woman who had mild COVID-19 (a few samples of this study predate the infection). Cell type and time point are not known. The chain links TRBV25-1 to TRBJ2-7; the D gene is possibly TRBD2 (6 bases). The CDR3 region has the DNA TGTGCCAGCACCCCTCCGGGGGTTGGAAACGAGCAGTACTTC. Its translation is CASTPPGVGNEQYF.